Following are 23 T cell receptor beta chains from one sample sequenced in a study of T cells in Graves' hyperthyroidism and ophthalmopathy. Regions amplified from RNA transcripts were the TCR beta CDR3 regions. HTBI primers drove first-round RT-PCR of the TCR CDR3. TCRdb reanalysed the multiplex PCR reads using MiXCR and keeps one entry per CDR3 protein. Among a few hundred thousand distinct CDR3 sequences, about 15% were seen once, and the ten largest hold roughly a sixth. Material: blood. These receptor sequences come from a woman aged 18 to 35 with Graves' ophthalmopathy.

The J gene is TRBJ2-2, the V gene TRBV6-2 or TRBV6-3; a weak D match, TRBD2 (7 bases). This CDR3 spans 14 amino acids. The germline gives CDR1 MNHEY, CDR2 SVGEGT. Trimming removed 4 bases from V and 3 bases from J, with 9 bases in between. The CDR3 here is CASSLGGDTGELFF. The CDR3 DNA sequence: TGTGCCAGCAGTTTAGGGGGGGACACCGGGGAGCTGTTTTTT.

In this sample, this clonotype turned up a few times. This sequence joins TRBV9 and TRBJ1-2; 11 positions agree with TRBD1. Losses at the gene ends were 0 bases for V and 6 bases for J; bases not matched to a gene: 10. The V gene's germline CDR1 is SGDLS and CDR2 YYNGEE. The CDR3 is 17 amino acids. CDR3 DNA sequence: TGTGCCAGCAGCGTAGCTAGTCGGACAGGGGGCAGAGATGGCTACACCTTC. Amino acids: CASSVASRTGGRDGYTF. The whole variable domain, remainder taken from reference TRBV9 and TRBJ1-2, is DSGVTQTPKHLITATGQRVTLRCSPRSGDLSVYWYQQSLDQGLQFLIQYYNGEERAKGNILERFSAQQFPDLHSELNLSSLELGDSALYFCASSVASRTGGRDGYTFGSGTRLTVV.

The sample holds many counts of this clonotype. The chain carries TRBV28 and TRBJ2-5; D ambiguous. The germline V gene encodes CDR1 MDHEN and CDR2 SYDVKM. The CDR3 contains 14 residues. The V and J ends lost 5 bases and 6 bases respectively, with 16 bases between them. CDR3 region: CASSPLWLHKTQYF. The CDR3 DNA reads TGTGCCAGCAGTCCTCTTTGGCTTCACAAGACCCAGTACTTC.

This clonotype was seen a handful of times. The chain uses TRBV20-1 and TRBJ2-3; D ambiguous. Germline-derived CDR1 and CDR2 are DFQATT and SNEGSKA (reference sequence). V lost 5 bases and J 4 bases, leaving 10 bases between the germline ends. The CDR3 is 12 residues long. CDR3 loop: CSAYSRSDTQYF. The CDR3 DNA is TGCAGTGCTTACTCCCGTTCAGATACGCAGTATTTT.

This clonotype was counted ten times or more. The rearrangement joins TRBV20-1 to TRBJ1-4; the match to TRBD1 covers 11 bases. V shed 6 bases and J 7 bases; nucleotides not matched to a gene: 4. The CDR3 spans 13 residues. Germline V gene data show CDR1 as DFQATT and CDR2 as SNEGSKA (reference sequence). CDR3 DNA: TGCAGTGCCAGGGGACAGGGGGGTGAAAAACTGTTTTTT. It translates to CSARGQGGEKLFF.

This clonotype was seen many times. The chain recombines TRBV12-3 or TRBV12-4 with TRBJ1-1, with no clear D. This CDR3 region has 13 residues. Trimming removed 5 bases from V and 5 bases from J, with 12 bases in between. Here the CDR3 reads CASSRDEGTEAFF. The CDR3 bases are TGTGCCAGCAGTAGAGACGAGGGAACTGAAGCTTTCTTT.

The rearrangement links TRBV5-6 to TRBJ2-7; either TRBD1 or TRBD2 may supply D (5 bases each). The CDR3 is 15 residues long. The V end was cut by 0 bases, the J end by 4 bases, with 14 bases between. The germline V gene encodes CDR1 SGHDT and CDR2 YYEEEE. Here the CDR3 reads CASSLGGQGVYEQYF. CDR3 nucleotide sequence: TGTGCCAGCAGCTTGGGTGGGCAGGGAGTTTACGAGCAGTACTTC.

This clonotype appeared a few times. This sequence joins TRBV10-3 and TRBJ1-5; D ambiguous. CDR1 and CDR2 (germline): ENHRY, SYGVKD. The CDR3 contains 15 residues. V lost 2 bases and J 0 bases, leaving 8 bases between the germline ends. The CDR3 nucleotides are TGTGCCATCAGTGAGGGGCAGTATAGCAATCAGCCCCAGCATTTT. This sequence encodes CAISEGQYSNQPQHF.

Ten or more counts support this clonotype. The CDR3 DNA is TGTGCCAGCAGCCCCATGGGGACTAATGAAAAACTGTTTTTT. Translating gives CASSPMGTNEKLFF. J is TRBJ1-4 and V is TRBV3-1; no reliable D call. Trimming pared 4 bases from V and 2 bases from J, leaving 8 bases between. Germline V gene lookup returns CDR1 LGHDT and CDR2 YNNKEL (reference sequence). The CDR3 loop spans 14 amino acids.

This clonotype came up many times. This chain uses TRBV28 with TRBJ1-2; D unclear. The CDR3 is 17 amino acids. Germline loops: CDR1 MDHEN, CDR2 SYDVKM. With 6 bases removed from V and 2 bases from J, the gap between germline ends came to 22 bases. CDR3 loop: CASSTIPPTPPNYGYTF. CDR3 in DNA: TGTGCCAGCAGCACCATTCCCCCCACTCCACCCAACTATGGCTACACCTTC.

The V gene is TRBV6-2 or TRBV6-3, the J gene TRBJ1-2; a possible D gene is TRBD1 (5 bases). Germline V gene data show CDR1 as MNHEY and CDR2 as SVGEGT. The CDR3 covers 14 residues. V was clipped by 2 bases and J by 1 base, with 8 bases between them. The CDR3 protein is CASSYGGINYGYTF. For the CDR3, the DNA is TGTGCCAGCAGTTACGGGGGTATTAACTATGGCTACACCTTC.

The table lists this clonotype with a few counts. The chain joins TRBV4-1 to TRBJ1-2; 9 nucleotides align to TRBD1. Trimming removed 3 bases from V and 8 bases from J; junction bases left unmatched: 10. Per germline, CDR1 MGHRA and CDR2 YSYEKL. The CDR3 spans 15 residues. CDR3 amino acids: CASSQRDRVLGGYTF. CDR3 DNA sequence: TGCGCCAGCAGCCAGAGGGACAGGGTGTTAGGGGGCTACACCTTC.

The CDR3 is CASSRWDRVYEQYF. Written as DNA, the CDR3 is TGTGCCAGCAGCCGCTGGGACAGGGTCTACGAGCAGTACTTC. The J gene is TRBJ2-7, the V gene TRBV7-9, with 9 nucleotides matching TRBD1. V lost 5 bases to trimming and J lost 3 bases; unmatched junction nucleotides: 5. There are 14 residues in the CDR3. Looked up from germline, CDR1 is SEHNR and CDR2 is FQNEAQ (reference sequence).

This clonotype was seen repeatedly, ten times or more. The chain recombines TRBV3-1 with TRBJ1-2; D is perhaps TRBD1 (5 bases). Germline V gene data show CDR1 as LGHDT and CDR2 as YNNKEL (reference sequence). The CDR3 totals 14 residues. With 2 bases removed from V and 4 bases from J, the gap between germline ends came to 11 bases. The CDR3 DNA is TGTGCCAGCAGCCAAAGGGGCGCAGGCTATGGCTACACCTTC. It yields the protein CASSQRGAGYGYTF.

This clonotype was found many times. The J gene is TRBJ2-7, the V gene TRBV3-1, with 8 bases that match TRBD2. J gave up 4 bases and V 0 bases, and 2 bases lay outside the gene matches. Germline V gene sequence: CDR1 LGHDT, CDR2 YNNKEL (reference sequence). The CDR3 extends over 14 amino acids. The CDR3 protein is CASSQDREGYEQYF. The CDR3 DNA reads TGTGCCAGCAGCCAAGATCGGGAGGGATACGAGCAGTACTTC.

This clonotype has a handful of counts. The V gene is TRBV2, the J gene TRBJ2-2; D gene uncertain. Trimming left V 5 bases short and J 4 bases short, with 20 bases between. The CDR3 length is 17 residues. The germline V gene encodes CDR1 SNHLY and CDR2 FYNNEI. The chain's CDR3 is CASSYSTAAVSTGELFF. The CDR3 DNA follows: TGTGCCAGCAGTTACTCGACGGCGGCGGTCTCCACCGGGGAGCTGTTTTTT.

Many counts were recorded for this clonotype. The genes are TRBV9 and TRBJ2-1; a weak D match, TRBD2 (6 bases). CDR3 length equals 18 residues. The ends were cut back, 4 bases at V and 0 bases at J, with 20 bases in the middle. CDR1 and CDR2 (germline): SGDLS, YYNGEE. The chain's CDR3 is CASSHAGREPTSYNEQFF. In nucleotides, the CDR3 is TGTGCCAGCAGCCACGCCGGACGGGAGCCCACCTCCTACAATGAGCAGTTCTTC.

This clonotype has just one count. The chain combines TRBV4-1 with TRBJ1-2; 8 bases line up with TRBD1. The CDR3 totals 15 residues. Trimming cost V 4 bases and J 6 bases; bases outside gene matches: 10. Looked up from germline, CDR1 is MGHRA and CDR2 is YSYEKL. The CDR3 coding sequence is TGCGCCAGCAGCCCCCACAGACAGGGGTATGATGGCTACACCTTC. It specifies CASSPHRQGYDGYTF.

This clonotype has ten or more counts. DNA for the CDR3: TGTGCCAGCAGCCAAGGTTGGGGCTCGAACACTGAAGCTTTCTTT. Translating it yields CASSQGWGSNTEAFF. V gene TRBV7-6 combines with J gene TRBJ1-1, with D tentatively TRBD1 (5 bases). This CDR3 spans 15 amino acids. Trimming left V 5 bases short and J 1 base short, with 14 bases between. Per germline, CDR1 SGHVS and CDR2 FNYEAQ.

This clonotype was counted many times. The rearrangement joins TRBV20-1 to TRBJ2-1; D gene unclear. The CDR3 spans 13 residues. Per the germline V gene, CDR1 is DFQATT and CDR2 is SNEGSKA (reference sequence). V lost 6 bases and J lost 4, with 13 bases in between. CDR3: CSAWGREYNEQFF. DNA of the CDR3: TGCAGTGCGTGGGGTCGAGAGTACAATGAGCAGTTCTTC.

J is TRBJ2-1 and V is TRBV9; D ambiguous. CDR3 length: 16 residues. Per germline, CDR1 SGDLS and CDR2 YYNGEE. V dropped 0 bases and J dropped 0 bases, with 10 bases sitting between them. The CDR3 here is CASSVEPGPSYNEQFF. Written as DNA, the CDR3 is TGTGCCAGCAGCGTAGAGCCCGGGCCCTCCTACAATGAGCAGTTCTTC.

This clonotype has more than one count but fewer than ten. The rearrangement uses TRBV27 and TRBJ1-2; weak D call: TRBD1 (5 bases). V lost 4 bases to trimming and J lost 8 bases, with 14 bases between them. The CDR3 runs 13 residues. Germline CDR1 is MNHEY and CDR2 is SMNVEV (reference sequence). CDR3 sequence reads: CASSWGDRGGYTF. CDR3 nucleotides: TGTGCCAGCAGTTGGGGGGACCGTGGAGGCTACACCTTC.

This clonotype was counted between two and nine times. The J gene is TRBJ1-1, the V gene TRBV19; D not resolved. Germline V gene sequence: CDR1 LNHDA, CDR2 SQIVND (reference sequence). The CDR3 is 13 amino acids. The V gene lost 3 bases and the J gene lost 1 base, with 6 bases spanning the gap. In nucleotides, the CDR3 is TGTGCCAGTAGTATCGCTAAGAACACTGAAGCTTTCTTT. This gives the protein CASSIAKNTEAFF. The whole variable domain, remainder taken from reference TRBV19 and TRBJ1-1, is DGGITQSPKYLFRKEGQNVTLSCEQNLNHDAMYWYRQDPGQGLRLIYYSQIVNDFQKGDIAEGYSVSREKKESFPLTVTSAQKNPTAFYLCASSIAKNTEAFFGQGTRLTVV.